This TCR beta chain appears in the sequencing data of a study of shared clonotypes between healthy human individuals. Study-level points and caveats: Depth of sequencing was expected to influence donor clonotype sharing. Generation probabilities of non-shared clonotypes were lower (relative to those shared by all four donors). A generally larger estimated richness was seen in naive subsets than in memory subsets.

Investigators divided CD4+ cells into CD45RA+ naive and CD45RA-negative memory subsets. V lost 0 bases and J 2 bases, leaving 11 bases between the germline ends. Germline V gene sequence: CDR1 MNHEY, CDR2 SVGAGI. The CDR3 length is 16 residues. Clones were sequenced by immunoSEQ multiplex PCR, and TCRdb holds only the in-frame ones, with some missing. The table records roughly 2,500,000 clones, 93% of them present only once. A note on this clone: Its antigen is unidentified. The sample has other DNA sequences that encode this CDR3 too.

This TCR came from a man between 18 and 35 years old in good health. Some clones in this sample may be carry-over from other donors' samples. The sequencing sample was made of naive CD4+ T cells from PBMCs. Subset of the sample: CD45RA+ positively selected. The chain links TRBV6-5 to TRBJ1-3; the D is unclear. In DNA, the CDR3 is TGTGCCAGCAGTTACTCCGGAGGTTCGACTGGAAACACCATATATTTT. Translated: CASSYSGGSTGNTIYF.